The 27 T cell receptor beta chains given below trace back to one sample, sequenced in a study of neurological immune-mediated disorders. TCRdb re-called the 5' RACE reads through MiXCR, storing one row per CDR3 protein. The sample has about 32,000 distinct CDR3 sequences; 3.8% are singletons. Sequences were obtained from PBMCs. Receptors originate from a man younger than 40 with multiple sclerosis.

This clonotype was counted ten times or more. The genes are TRBV5-6 and TRBJ2-3; D is possibly TRBD1 (7 bases). Germline V gene data show CDR1 as SGHDT and CDR2 as YYEEEE. This CDR3 comprises 16 residues. V was shortened by 4 bases and J by 4 bases, with 19 bases between the two germline ends. CDR3 sequence: CASSRTSGRGADTQYF. CDR3 DNA sequence: TGTGCCAGCAGCCGTACTTCTGGCAGGGGGGCAGATACGCAGTATTTT.

This clonotype was detected ten times or more. V usage is TRBV5-1 and J usage is TRBJ2-7; a possible D gene is TRBD1 (7 bases). The CDR3 contains 17 residues. The germline gives CDR1 SGHRS, CDR2 YFSETQ. Trimming left V 2 bases short and J 0 bases short, with 18 bases between. CDR3 sequence: CASSFRARQGLSYEQYF. CDR3 in DNA: TGCGCCAGCAGCTTCCGAGCGCGACAGGGACTCTCCTACGAGCAGTACTTC.

The V gene is TRBV20-1, the J gene TRBJ2-2; 8 nucleotides agree with TRBD2. Germline-derived CDR1 and CDR2 are DFQATT and SNEGSKA (reference sequence). V trimming: 3 bases; J trimming: 5 bases; junction bases outside the gene matches: 5. The CDR3 totals 14 residues. CDR3 residues: CSARGASGTGELFF. For the CDR3, the DNA is TGCAGTGCTAGGGGGGCTAGCGGGACCGGGGAGCTGTTTTTT.

Many counts were recorded for this clonotype. The chain couples TRBV6-5 to TRBJ2-6; tentative D call: TRBD1 (7 bases). Germline V CDR1 and CDR2: MNHEY, SVGAGI. The CDR3 is 17 amino acids. Deletions cut 2 bases from V and 1 base from J, with 12 bases between. CDR3 DNA: TGTGCCAGCAGTTACCGCGGGACAGTTTCTGGGGCCAACGTCCTGACTTTC. This codes for CASSYRGTVSGANVLTF.

This clonotype was recorded a few times. The gene calls are TRBV5-1 and TRBJ2-7, with D possibly TRBD1 on 5 matching bases. Germline values: CDR1 SGHRS, CDR2 YFSETQ. V lost 3 bases, J lost 0 bases, and 10 bases lay in between. This CDR3 region has 14 residues. The CDR3, as DNA: TGCGCCAGCAGCTCGCTCAGGGTCTCCTACGAGCAGTACTTC. Translated: CASSSLRVSYEQYF.

This clonotype was counted many times. This rearrangement joins TRBV20-1 to TRBJ2-7, with 9 nucleotides matching TRBD1. The V gene's germline CDR1 is DFQATT and CDR2 SNEGSKA (reference sequence). Trimming took 8 bases from V and 0 from J; bases not matched to a gene: 8. CDR3 length equals 14 residues. The CDR3 reads CSLKGQGNSYEQYF. The CDR3 bases are TGCAGTCTAAAGGGACAGGGAAACTCCTACGAGCAGTACTTC.

This clonotype was seen many times. A junction boundary mismatches the germline segment, possibly from a read error. This sequence joins TRBV7-7 and TRBJ2-2; 8 bases fit TRBD1. Germline V gene data show CDR1 as SSHAT and CDR2 as FNYEAQ (reference sequence). This CDR3 comprises 15 residues. Here the CDR3 reads CASTLQGAGTGELFF. CDR3 nucleotides: TGTGCTAGCACCCTGCAGGGGGCAGGCACCGGGGAGCTGTTTTTT.

This clonotype was counted ten times or more. The chain has TRBV6-5 and TRBJ1-2; D remains unclear. The germline gives CDR1 MNHEY, CDR2 SVGAGI. V lost 10 bases, J lost 3 bases, and 9 bases lay in between. The CDR3 loop spans 11 amino acids. The chain's CDR3 is CATMKDYGYTF. CDR3 coding DNA: TGTGCCACCATGAAGGACTATGGCTACACCTTC.

This clonotype has a count of ten or more. The chain recombines TRBV12-3 or TRBV12-4 with TRBJ2-7, with unresolved D. The CDR3 spans 13 residues. Trimming left V 2 bases short and J 0 bases short, with 5 bases between. The CDR3 reads CASSLRSSYEQYF. The CDR3 DNA reads as TGTGCCAGCAGTTTAAGGAGCTCCTACGAGCAGTACTTC.

In its sample, this clonotype was seen a few times. J is TRBJ2-1 and V is TRBV7-6; 14 positions match TRBD2. This CDR3 contains 16 residues. Germline V CDR1 and CDR2: SGHVS, FNYEAQ. V was pared by 5 bases and J by 9 bases, with 9 bases of the junction left unmatched. CDR3 nucleotides: TGTGCCAGCAGCGCCGGACTAGCGGGGGGAAAGGGTGAGCAGTTCTTC. Its protein product is CASSAGLAGGKGEQFF. Full variable domain (rest looked up from reference TRBV7-6 and TRBJ2-1): GAGVSQSPRYKVTKRGQDVALRCDPISGHVSLYWYRQALGQGPEFLTYFNYEAQQDKSGLPNDRFSAERPEGSISTLTIQRTEQRDSAMYRCASSAGLAGGKGEQFFGPGTRLTVL.

This clonotype was detected many times. The rearrangement joins TRBV5-4 to TRBJ2-3; D ambiguous. Per the germline V gene, CDR1 is SGHNT and CDR2 is YYREEE (reference sequence). The length of the CDR3 is 14 residues. V was trimmed by 2 bases and J by 1 base, leaving 8 bases between them. For the CDR3, the DNA is TGTGCCAGCAGCTTCCAGACGGGCACAGATACGCAGTATTTT. Protein product: CASSFQTGTDTQYF.

This clonotype was picked up many times. The chain links TRBV20-1 to TRBJ2-5; 10 nucleotides match TRBD2. The CDR3 is made up of 15 amino acids. V trimming: 3 bases; J trimming: 5 bases; junction bases outside the gene matches: 9. CDR1 DFQATT and CDR2 SNEGSKA come from the germline V gene (reference sequence). Written as DNA, the CDR3 is TGCAGTGCTAGTCTTCTAGCGGGGGCGAGGGAGACCCAGTACTTC. Encoded protein: CSASLLAGARETQYF.

There are many counts of this clonotype. Its ends do not fully match the called genes, so a read error is possible. The genes are TRBV5-5 and TRBJ1-6; TRBD1 agrees at 7 bases. Per the germline V gene, CDR1 is SGHKS and CDR2 is YYEKEE (reference sequence). The CDR3 is 15 amino acids. CDR3 sequence reads: CASSPLDRVGSPLNF. The CDR3 DNA reads TGTGCCAGCAGCCCACTTGACAGGGTGGGCTCACCCCTCAACTTT.

At least ten counts were recorded for this clonotype. The chain has TRBV5-1 and TRBJ2-3; TRBD2 agrees at 9 bases. The CDR3 contains 15 residues. CDR1 is SGHRS and CDR2 is YFSETQ in the germline V gene. The ends lost 3 bases at V and 6 bases at J; junction bases unmatched: 8. Written as DNA, the CDR3 is TGCGCCAGCAGCTGGAGGGCGGGGGGGCCGGATACGCAGTATTTT. Protein: CASSWRAGGPDTQYF.

This clonotype was counted at least ten times. The chain couples TRBV6-5 to TRBJ2-5; unclear D gene. Germline lookup yields CDR1 MNHEY and CDR2 SVGAGI. The CDR3 is 13 amino acids. Trimming removed 6 bases at V and 5 bases at J, with 13 bases between. The CDR3 sequence: CASRPDVGETQYF. The CDR3 DNA is TGTGCCAGCAGGCCCGACGTAGGGGAGACCCAGTACTTC.

This clonotype has at least ten counts. The chain combines TRBV12-3 or TRBV12-4 with TRBJ1-1, with D unclear. This CDR3 has 15 amino acids. V was trimmed by 1 base and J by 0 bases, leaving 9 bases between them. CDR3 sequence (DNA): TGTGCCAGCAGTTTAGGACGGTCGGTGAACACTGAAGCTTTCTTT. As protein: CASSLGRSVNTEAFF.

The rearrangement links TRBV27 to TRBJ1-2; 7 bases line up with TRBD1. Germline V gene data show CDR1 as MNHEY and CDR2 as SMNVEV (reference sequence). This CDR3 is 12 amino acids long. The V and J ends lost 2 bases and 8 bases, in that order; junction bases with no gene match: 2. The CDR3 coding sequence is TGTGCCAGCAGTTTACAGGGGGAGGGCTACACCTTC. Translating gives CASSLQGEGYTF.

The chain has TRBV2 and TRBJ1-2, with D unresolved. Germline V gene data show CDR1 as SNHLY and CDR2 as FYNNEI. This CDR3 comprises 13 residues. With 3 bases removed from V and 3 bases from J, the gap between germline ends came to 8 bases. The CDR3 DNA follows: TGTGCCAGCAGTGATTACAGCTACTATGGCTACACCTTC. It yields the protein CASSDYSYYGYTF.

This clonotype has at least ten counts. The chain has TRBV5-5 and TRBJ2-4, with D tentatively TRBD1 or TRBD2 (5 bases each). Trimming shortened V by 6 bases and J by 0 bases, and 19 bases separated the two germline ends. This CDR3 is 17 amino acids long. CDR1 and CDR2 from the germline V gene are SGHKS and YYEKEE (reference sequence). The CDR3 sequence is CASIAGTYELAKNIQYF. In DNA form, the CDR3 reads TGTGCCAGCATTGCCGGGACGTATGAACTAGCCAAAAACATTCAGTACTTC. The full variable domain, its missing parts supplied by reference TRBV5-5 and TRBJ2-4, is DAGVTQSPTHLIKTRGQQVTLRCSPISGHKSVSWYQQVLGQGPQFIFQYYEKEERGRGNFPDRFSARQFPNYSSELNVNALLLGDSALYLCASIAGTYELAKNIQYFGAGTRLSVL.

This clonotype was seen repeatedly, ten times or more. The chain joins TRBV20-1 to TRBJ1-2; no definite D call. Germline V gives CDR1 DFQATT, CDR2 SNEGSKA (reference sequence). CDR3 length equals 12 residues. V was trimmed by 2 bases and J by 5 bases, leaving 9 bases between them. Here the CDR3 DNA reads TGCAGTGCTAGACCAGTTTTGTATGGCTACACCTTC. Its translation is CSARPVLYGYTF.

The V gene is TRBV9, the J gene TRBJ1-2; 8 bases agree with TRBD1. The CDR3 spans 16 residues. Looked up from germline, CDR1 is SGDLS and CDR2 is YYNGEE. Unmatched junction bases numbered 12, after V lost 2 bases and J lost 6 bases. The CDR3 nucleotides read TGTGCCAGCAGCGTCCCTGAGCTTGGACAGGGCGATGGCTACACCTTC. Translation gives CASSVPELGQGDGYTF.

Ten or more counts support this clonotype. This chain uses TRBV11-2 with TRBJ2-1; 8 bases match TRBD2. The CDR3 runs 14 residues. Trimming cost V 5 bases and J 9 bases; bases outside gene matches: 9. The germline gives CDR1 SGHAT, CDR2 FQNNGV. For the CDR3, the DNA is TGTGCCAGCAGCCTCCGGGGGGGGTTCGGTGAGCAGTTCTTC. It encodes CASSLRGGFGEQFF. The whole variable domain, filled in from reference TRBV11-2 and TRBJ2-1, reads EAGVAQSPRYKIIEKRQSVAFWCNPISGHATLYWYQQILGQGPKLLIQFQNNGVVDDSQLPKDRFSAERLKGVDSTLKIQPAKLEDSAVYLCASSLRGGFGEQFFGPGTRLTVL.

This clonotype has a handful of counts. The V and J genes are TRBV27 and TRBJ1-2; D is uncertain. The V gene's germline CDR1 is MNHEY and CDR2 SMNVEV (reference sequence). This CDR3 has 13 amino acids. The V end lost 5 bases, the J end lost 4 bases, and 11 bases lay between the germline ends. CDR3 protein: CASSVRNPYGYTF. In DNA form, the CDR3 reads TGTGCCAGCAGTGTACGAAACCCCTATGGCTACACCTTC.

Ten or more counts support this clonotype. The chain employs TRBV9 and TRBJ2-1, with 12 bases matching TRBD2. This CDR3 is built from 15 residues. Germline V gene lookup returns CDR1 SGDLS and CDR2 YYNGEE. Trimming at V came to 2 bases and at J to 6 bases, leaving 3 bases not matched to a gene. CDR3 loop: CASSVTSGGFNEQFF. The DNA for the CDR3 is TGTGCCAGCAGCGTGACTAGCGGGGGTTTCAATGAGCAGTTCTTC.

The sample holds many counts of this clonotype. The CDR3 DNA sequence: TGTGCCAGCAGTTACGGGGCTAGCGGGGACAATGAGCAGTTCTTC. This encodes CASSYGASGDNEQFF. The chain couples TRBV6-5 to TRBJ2-1; TRBD2 matches 9 bases. CDR1 and CDR2 from the germline V gene are MNHEY and SVGAGI. Losses at the gene ends were 2 bases for V and 5 bases for J; bases not matched to a gene: 4. The CDR3 consists of 15 residues.

This clonotype was recorded many times. This chain joins TRBV11-2 and TRBJ2-5, with D possibly matching TRBD1 (5 bases). Trimming cost V 2 bases and J 7 bases, with 11 bases left between them. This CDR3 spans 13 amino acids. The germline V gene has CDR1 SGHAT and CDR2 FQNNGV. The CDR3 protein is CASSLWTRGTQYF. CDR3 nucleotide sequence: TGTGCCAGCAGCTTATGGACAAGGGGGACCCAGTACTTC.

This clonotype was found many times. The chain links TRBV5-1 to TRBJ2-1; the match to TRBD2 covers 10 bases. The CDR3 has 16 residues. Unmatched junction bases numbered 6, after V lost 4 bases and J lost 2 bases. Per the germline V gene, CDR1 is SGHRS and CDR2 is YFSETQ. CDR3 sequence reads: CASSGGLADPYNEQFF. The CDR3 coding sequence is TGCGCCAGCAGCGGCGGACTAGCGGACCCCTACAATGAGCAGTTCTTC.